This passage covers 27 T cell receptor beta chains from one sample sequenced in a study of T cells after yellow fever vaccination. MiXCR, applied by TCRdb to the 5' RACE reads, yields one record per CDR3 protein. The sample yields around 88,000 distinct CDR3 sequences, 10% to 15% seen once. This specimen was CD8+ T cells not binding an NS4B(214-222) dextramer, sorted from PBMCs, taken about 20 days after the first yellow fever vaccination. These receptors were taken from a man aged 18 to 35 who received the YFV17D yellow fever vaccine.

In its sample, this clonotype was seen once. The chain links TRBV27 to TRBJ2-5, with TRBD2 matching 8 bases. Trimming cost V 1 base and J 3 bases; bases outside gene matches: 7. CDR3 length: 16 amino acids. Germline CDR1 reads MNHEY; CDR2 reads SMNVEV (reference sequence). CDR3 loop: CASSLFAGGFKETQYF. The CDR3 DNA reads TGTGCCAGCAGTTTATTTGCGGGGGGATTCAAAGAGACCCAGTACTTC.

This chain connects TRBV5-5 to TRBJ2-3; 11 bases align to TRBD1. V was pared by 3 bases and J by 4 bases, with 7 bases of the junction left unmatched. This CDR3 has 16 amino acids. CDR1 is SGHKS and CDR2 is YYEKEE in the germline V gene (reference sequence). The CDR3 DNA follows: TGTGCCAGCAGCTGGTGGACAGGGGGCTTTGCAGATACGCAGTATTTT. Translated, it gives CASSWWTGGFADTQYF.

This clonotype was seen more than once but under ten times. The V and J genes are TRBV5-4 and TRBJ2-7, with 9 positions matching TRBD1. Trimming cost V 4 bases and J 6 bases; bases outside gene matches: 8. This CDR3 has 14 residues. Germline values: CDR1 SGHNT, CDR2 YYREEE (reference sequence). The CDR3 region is CASSLEGTGSEQYF. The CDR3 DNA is TGTGCCAGCAGCCTAGAGGGGACAGGGAGCGAGCAGTACTTC.

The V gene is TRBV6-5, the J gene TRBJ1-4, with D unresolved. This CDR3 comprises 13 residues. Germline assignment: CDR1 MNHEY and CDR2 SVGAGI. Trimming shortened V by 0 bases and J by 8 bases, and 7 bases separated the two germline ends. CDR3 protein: CASSYSSGEKLFF. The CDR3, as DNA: TGTGCCAGCAGTTACTCGTCCGGGGAAAAACTGTTTTTT.

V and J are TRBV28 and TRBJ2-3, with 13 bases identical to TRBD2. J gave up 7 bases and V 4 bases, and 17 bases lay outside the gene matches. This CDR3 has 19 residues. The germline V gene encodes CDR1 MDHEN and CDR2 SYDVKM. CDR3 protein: CASSSTNLRTSGGPNTQYF. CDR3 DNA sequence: TGTGCCAGCAGTTCTACAAACCTCCGGACTAGCGGGGGACCAAATACGCAGTATTTT.

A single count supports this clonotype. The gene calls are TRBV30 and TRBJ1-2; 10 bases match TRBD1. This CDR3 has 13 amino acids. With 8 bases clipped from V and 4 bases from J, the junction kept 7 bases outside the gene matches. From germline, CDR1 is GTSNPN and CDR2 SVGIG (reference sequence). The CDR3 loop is CARDRGWSYGYTF. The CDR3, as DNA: TGTGCCCGGGACAGGGGCTGGAGCTATGGCTACACCTTC.

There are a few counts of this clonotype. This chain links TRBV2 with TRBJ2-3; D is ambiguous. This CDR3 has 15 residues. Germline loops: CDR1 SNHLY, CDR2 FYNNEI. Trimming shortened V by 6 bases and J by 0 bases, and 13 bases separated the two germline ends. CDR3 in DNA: TGTGCCAGCAGGGCTACGTCGGATAGCACAGATACGCAGTATTTT. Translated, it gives CASRATSDSTDTQYF. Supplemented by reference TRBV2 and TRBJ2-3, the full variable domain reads EPEVTQTPSHQVTQMGQEVILRCVPISNHLYFYWYRQILGQKVEFLVSFYNNEISEKSEIFDDQFSVERPDGSNFTLKIRSTKLEDSAMYFCASRATSDSTDTQYFGPGTRLTVL.

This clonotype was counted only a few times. In DNA form, the CDR3 reads TGCGCCAGCAGCTTGCAGCGGACAGGGAACTCCTACGAGCAGTACTTC. This codes for CASSLQRTGNSYEQYF. This sequence joins TRBV5-1 and TRBJ2-7; 8 positions agree with TRBD1. The ends lost 1 base at V and 0 bases at J; junction bases unmatched: 6. The germline gives CDR1 SGHRS, CDR2 YFSETQ. This CDR3 has 16 amino acids.

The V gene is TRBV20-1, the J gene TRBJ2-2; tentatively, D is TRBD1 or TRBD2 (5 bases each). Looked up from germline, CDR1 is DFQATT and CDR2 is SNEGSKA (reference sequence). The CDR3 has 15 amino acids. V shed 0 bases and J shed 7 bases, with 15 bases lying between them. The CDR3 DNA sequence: TGCAGTGCTAGAGATTTTCTGGGGGACGTCGGGGAGCTGTTTTTT. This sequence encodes CSARDFLGDVGELFF.

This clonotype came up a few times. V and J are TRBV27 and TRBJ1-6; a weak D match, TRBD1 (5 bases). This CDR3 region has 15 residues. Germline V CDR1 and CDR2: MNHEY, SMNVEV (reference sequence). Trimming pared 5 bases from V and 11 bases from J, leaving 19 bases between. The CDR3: CASSAQTGFSTPLHF. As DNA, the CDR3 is TGTGCCAGCAGTGCACAAACAGGCTTTTCAACACCCCTCCACTTT.

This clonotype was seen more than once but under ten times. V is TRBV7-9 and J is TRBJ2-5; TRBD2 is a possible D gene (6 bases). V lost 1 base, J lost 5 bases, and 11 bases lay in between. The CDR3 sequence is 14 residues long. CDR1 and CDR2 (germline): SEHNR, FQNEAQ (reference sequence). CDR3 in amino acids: CASSLEAGGETQYF. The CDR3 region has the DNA TGTGCCAGCAGCTTAGAGGCCGGAGGGGAGACCCAGTACTTC.

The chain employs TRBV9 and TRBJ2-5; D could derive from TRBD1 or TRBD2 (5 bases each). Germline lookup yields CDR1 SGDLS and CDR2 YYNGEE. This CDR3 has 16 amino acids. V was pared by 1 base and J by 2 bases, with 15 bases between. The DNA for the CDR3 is TGTGCCAGCAGCGTATCCCATCGGGGCAGTCAAGAGACCCAGTACTTC. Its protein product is CASSVSHRGSQETQYF.

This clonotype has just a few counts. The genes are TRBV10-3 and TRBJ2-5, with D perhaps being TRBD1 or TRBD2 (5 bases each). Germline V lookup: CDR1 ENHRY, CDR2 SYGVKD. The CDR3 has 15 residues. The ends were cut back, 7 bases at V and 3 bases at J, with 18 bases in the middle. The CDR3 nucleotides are TGTGCCATCACTGTGGGACGGTCCATGAAAGAGACCCAGTACTTC. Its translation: CAITVGRSMKETQYF.

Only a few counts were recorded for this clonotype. The CDR3 DNA follows: TGTGCCAGCAGCTTAGAACTGATGTGGGGGGCTCAAGAGACCCAGTACTTC. It codes for CASSLELMWGAQETQYF. The V and J genes are TRBV7-9 and TRBJ2-5, with D perhaps given as TRBD1 or TRBD2 (6 bases each). The CDR3 sequence is 17 residues long. CDR1 SEHNR and CDR2 FQNEAQ come from the germline V gene (reference sequence). The V end was cut by 1 base, the J end by 2 bases, with 17 bases between.

The DNA of the CDR3 is TGTGCCAGCAGTTTATTCCAGGGGGCGGATGAGCAGTTCTTC. It encodes CASSLFQGADEQFF. The chain recombines TRBV28 with TRBJ2-1; 8 nucleotides align to TRBD1. V lost 1 base to trimming and J lost 8 bases; unmatched junction nucleotides: 4. The V gene's germline CDR1 is MDHEN and CDR2 SYDVKM. The CDR3 runs 14 residues.

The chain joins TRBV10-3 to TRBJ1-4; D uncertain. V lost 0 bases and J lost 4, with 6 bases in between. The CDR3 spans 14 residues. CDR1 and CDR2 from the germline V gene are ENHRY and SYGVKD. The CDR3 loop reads CAISESTRNEKLFF. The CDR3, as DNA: TGTGCCATCAGTGAGTCGACGCGTAATGAAAAACTGTTTTTT.

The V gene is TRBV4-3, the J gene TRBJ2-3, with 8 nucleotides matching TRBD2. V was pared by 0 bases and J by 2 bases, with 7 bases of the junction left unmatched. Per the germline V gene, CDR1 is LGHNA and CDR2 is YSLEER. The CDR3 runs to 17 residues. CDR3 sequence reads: CASSQDSQRGITDTQYF. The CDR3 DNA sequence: TGCGCCAGCAGCCAAGATTCGCAGCGGGGGATCACAGATACGCAGTATTTT.

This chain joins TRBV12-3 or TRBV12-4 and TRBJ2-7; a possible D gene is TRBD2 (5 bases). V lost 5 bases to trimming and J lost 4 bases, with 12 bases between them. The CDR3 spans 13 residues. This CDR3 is CASSPPPGYEQYF. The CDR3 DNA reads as TGTGCCAGCAGTCCCCCTCCGGGATACGAGCAGTACTTC.

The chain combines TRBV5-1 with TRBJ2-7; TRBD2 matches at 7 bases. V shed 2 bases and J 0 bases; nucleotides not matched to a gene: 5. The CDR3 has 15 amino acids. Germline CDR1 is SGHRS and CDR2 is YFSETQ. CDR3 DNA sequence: TGCGCCAGCAGCTTTGCGAGCGGGGTCTCCTACGAGCAGTACTTC. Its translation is CASSFASGVSYEQYF.

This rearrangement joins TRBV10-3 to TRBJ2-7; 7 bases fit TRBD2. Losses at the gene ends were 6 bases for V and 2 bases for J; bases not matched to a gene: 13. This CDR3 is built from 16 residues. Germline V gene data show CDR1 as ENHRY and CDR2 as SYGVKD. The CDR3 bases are TGTGCCATCAGCGGCGCCGGGACTACCGACACCTACGAGCAGTACTTC. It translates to CAISGAGTTDTYEQYF.

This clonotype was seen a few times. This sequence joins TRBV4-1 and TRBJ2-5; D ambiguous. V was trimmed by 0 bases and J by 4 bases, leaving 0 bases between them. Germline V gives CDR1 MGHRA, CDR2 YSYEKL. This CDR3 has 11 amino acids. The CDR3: CASSQEETQYF. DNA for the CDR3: TGCGCCAGCAGCCAAGAAGAGACCCAGTACTTC.

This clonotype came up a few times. The CDR3 spells CASSLFRGGYTDTQYF. The CDR3 nucleotides read TGTGCCAGCAGCTTATTCCGCGGGGGGTACACAGATACGCAGTATTTT. The V gene is TRBV7-6, the J gene TRBJ2-3; 8 bases match TRBD2. Germline V gene lookup returns CDR1 SGHVS and CDR2 FNYEAQ. CDR3 size: 16 residues. V lost 2 bases to trimming and J lost 2 bases; unmatched junction nucleotides: 6.

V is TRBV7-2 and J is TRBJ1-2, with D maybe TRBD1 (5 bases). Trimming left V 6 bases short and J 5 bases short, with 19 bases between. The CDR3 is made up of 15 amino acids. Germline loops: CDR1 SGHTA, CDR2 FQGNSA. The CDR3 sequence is CASRGPGTDKYGYTF. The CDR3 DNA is TGTGCCAGCAGAGGTCCCGGGACGGATAAGTATGGCTACACCTTC.

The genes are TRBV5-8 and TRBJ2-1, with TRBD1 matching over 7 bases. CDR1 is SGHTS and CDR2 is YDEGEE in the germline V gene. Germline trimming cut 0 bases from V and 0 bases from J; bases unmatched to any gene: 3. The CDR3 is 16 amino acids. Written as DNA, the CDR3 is TGTGCCAGCAGCTTGGAAGGGGGCCTCTCCTACAATGAGCAGTTCTTC. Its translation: CASSLEGGLSYNEQFF.

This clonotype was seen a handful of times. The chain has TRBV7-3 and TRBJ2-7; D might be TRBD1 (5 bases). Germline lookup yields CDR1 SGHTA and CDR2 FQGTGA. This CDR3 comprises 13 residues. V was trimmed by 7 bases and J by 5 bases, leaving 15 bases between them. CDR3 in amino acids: CASIQAGKNEQYV. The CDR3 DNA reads TGTGCCAGCATCCAGGCAGGGAAGAACGAGCAGTACGTC.

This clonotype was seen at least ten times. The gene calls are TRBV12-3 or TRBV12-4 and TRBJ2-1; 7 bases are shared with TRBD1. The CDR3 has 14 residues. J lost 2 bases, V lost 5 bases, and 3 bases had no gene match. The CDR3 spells CASSTGTAYNEQFF. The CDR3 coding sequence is TGTGCCAGCAGTACCGGGACAGCCTACAATGAGCAGTTCTTC.

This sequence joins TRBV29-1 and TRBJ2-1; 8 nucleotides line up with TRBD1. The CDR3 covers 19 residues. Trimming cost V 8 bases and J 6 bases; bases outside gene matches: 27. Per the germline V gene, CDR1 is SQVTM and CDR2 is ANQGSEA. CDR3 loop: CSIPGGQGPRGGFVNEQFF. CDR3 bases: TGCAGCATCCCCGGAGGACAGGGCCCCCGGGGCGGCTTTGTCAATGAGCAGTTCTTC.